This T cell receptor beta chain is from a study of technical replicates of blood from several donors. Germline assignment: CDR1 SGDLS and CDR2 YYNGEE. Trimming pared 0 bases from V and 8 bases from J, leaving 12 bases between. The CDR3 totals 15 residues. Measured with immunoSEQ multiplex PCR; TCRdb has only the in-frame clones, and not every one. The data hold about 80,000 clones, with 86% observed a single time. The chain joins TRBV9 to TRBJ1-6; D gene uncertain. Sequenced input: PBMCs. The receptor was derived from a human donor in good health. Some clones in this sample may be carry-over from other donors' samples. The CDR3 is CASSVGVGVDSPLHF. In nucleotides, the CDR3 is TGTGCCAGCAGCGTAGGCGTAGGAGTTGATTCACCCCTCCACTTT.